A selection of T cell receptor beta chains follows, all from one sample in a study of cytomegalovirus exposure and HLA in healthy donors. Data came from immunoSEQ multiplex PCR; TCRdb stores just in-frame clones and leaves some out. The sample contains 120,000 or so clones, around 79% of which appear only once. Sequencing used PBMCs. The receptors stem from a woman aged 40 to 50 in good health and CMV-seronegative. The CDR3 runs from the conserved cysteine through the conserved F or W. The D gene is left open where the match is weak. Not all rows give a size; the values are once, few, many and, for expanded clones, a class.

v_call,clone_size,j_call,d_call,cdr3_nt,cdr3_aa
TRBV5-1,.,TRBJ2-7,.,TGCGCCAGCAGTCTCGGAGCAGCCTACGAGCAGTACTTC,CASSLGAAYEQYF
TRBV10-3,.,TRBJ1-2,.,TGTGCCCCACCCTCGGCAGGGTATGCCTATGGCTACACCTTC,CAPPSAGYAYGYTF
TRBV27,.,TRBJ2-7,TRBD2,TGTGCCAGCAGTGGGTTTCCGGGAGGGAACGAGCAGTACTTC,CASSGFPGGNEQYF
TRBV28,few,TRBJ1-3,.,TGTGCCAGCAGTTCGATCACGACAGGAGGAAACACCATATATTTT,CASSSITTGGNTIYF
TRBV7-8,.,TRBJ2-7,.,TGTGCCCCCACGGGGAGGCGCGAGCAGTACTTC,CAPTGRREQYF
TRBV7-9,.,TRBJ1-4,.,TGTGCCAGCAGCTTAGCGGGACAACGACTGTTTTTT,CASSLAGQRLFF
TRBV5-5,.,TRBJ1-2,.,TGTGCCAGCAGCTTGGCTGACTTGGACTATGGCTACACCTTC,CASSLADLDYGYTF
TRBV4-3,.,TRBJ1-2,TRBD1,TGCGCCAGCAGCCAAGGTTGGACAGGGGGCAGCTATGGCTACACCTTC,CASSQGWTGGSYGYTF
TRBV18,.,TRBJ2-7,.,TGTGCCAGCTCACCCGCAGGCTACGAGCAGTACTTC,CASSPAGYEQYF
TRBV27,few,TRBJ1-5,.,TGTGCCAGCAGTTCCTCCGGGACACTTAGCAATCAGCCCCAGCATTTT,CASSSSGTLSNQPQHF
TRBV6-6,.,TRBJ2-7,TRBD1,TGTGCCAGCAGTAAGGGACAGGGCTACGAGCAGTACTTC,CASSKGQGYEQYF
TRBV4-3,.,TRBJ1-6,TRBD1,TGCGCCAGCAGCCAAGGCCGGACAGGCATAAGTTCACCCCTCCACTTT,CASSQGRTGISSPLHF
TRBV2,.,TRBJ2-7,TRBD1,TGTGCCAGCAGTTACAGGGGACGTTACGAGCAGTACTTC,CASSYRGRYEQYF
TRBV5-1,once,TRBJ2-1,.,TGCGCCAGCAGCTTGGGGGAGCTCTCCTACAATGAGCAGTTCTTC,CASSLGELSYNEQFF
TRBV28,.,TRBJ1-3,.,TGTGCCAGCACAGGGCCTGGAAACACCATATATTTT,CASTGPGNTIYF
TRBV7-6,.,TRBJ2-1,.,TGTGCCAGCAGCTTAGAACCAGGCTCCTACAATGAGCAGTTCTTC,CASSLEPGSYNEQFF
TRBV20-1,once,TRBJ1-2,.,TGCAGTGCTAGAAAGGGGGGCTACACCTTC,CSARKGGYTF
TRBV6-5,.,TRBJ2-2,.,TGTGCCAGCAGTTACTCCGGGGAAAACACCGGGGAGCTGTTTTTT,CASSYSGENTGELFF
TRBV18,.,TRBJ1-4,.,TGTGCCAGCTCACCTGTCCAGGGAGCGGGTAATGAAAAACTGTTTTTT,CASSPVQGAGNEKLFF
TRBV6-5,.,TRBJ2-5,TRBD2,TGTGCCAGCAGTTACCCTCTAGCGGGATCGGGAGAGACCCAGTACTTC,CASSYPLAGSGETQYF
TRBV15,.,TRBJ2-7,.,TGTGCCACCAGCAGAGATCAGGTCCACCGCCTACTTTCCTACGAGCAGTACTTC,CATSRDQVHRLLSYEQYF
TRBV12-2,.,TRBJ2-7,.,TGTGCAAGTCGCCCAGGACAGGCGATCTCCTACGAGCAGTACTTC,CASRPGQAISYEQYF
TRBV28,.,TRBJ1-2,TRBD1,TGTGCCAGCAGTTTAGGGACAGGGGAGGCCTATGGCTACACCTTC,CASSLGTGEAYGYTF
TRBV27,.,TRBJ2-3,.,TGTGCCAGCAGTTCGGACACGGCAGATACGCAGTATTTT,CASSSDTADTQYF
TRBV20-1,.,TRBJ1-4,.,TGCAGTGTCTCCGGGACAGAAAAACTGTTTTTT,CSVSGTEKLFF
TRBV6-5,.,TRBJ1-4,.,TGTGCCAGCAGTTTCGGAACCGGGGATGAAAAACTGTTTTTT,CASSFGTGDEKLFF
TRBV7-2,.,TRBJ2-7,TRBD2,TGTGCCAGCAGCTTACTAGCGGGGCCCGCTAAGGAGCAGTACTTC,CASSLLAGPAKEQYF
TRBV13,.,TRBJ2-4,TRBD2,TGTGCCAGCAGTCCCCTGAGACGAGCGGGGGGCGAGTACATTCAGTACTTC,CASSPLRRAGGEYIQYF
TRBV7-2,.,TRBJ2-5,TRBD2,TGTGCCAGCAGCTTATCGGTAGCGGGAGGGGAAGAGACCCAGTACTTC,CASSLSVAGGEETQYF